These T cell receptor beta chains were read from a single sample in a study of blood T cells in healthy people across ages. TCRdb re-called the 5' RACE reads with MiXCR, one entry per CDR3 protein. Among 980,000 or so distinct CDR3 sequences listed, roughly 50% were seen once. Sequences were obtained from blood. These receptors were collected from a man aged 25-45 years in good health. Both conserved end residues are part of each CDR3. A D gene is named only where the DNA matches it firmly. A clone size is listed for some rows: how often the clone was seen (once, few, many), or a class if it is expanded.

>TRBV6-6|.|TRBJ2-5|TRBD1
TGTGCCAGCACCCCTCTCCGGGACAGCTCCCAAGAGACCCAGTACTTC
CASTPLRDSSQETQYF
>TRBV5-1|.|TRBJ2-3|TRBD1
TGCGCCAGCAGCTCCGCCGGGACAGGGGGGGATACGCAGTATTTT
CASSSAGTGGDTQYF
>TRBV27|.|TRBJ2-7|.
TGTGCCAGCAGTCCGTACCAGGGTAGTATCTACGAGCAGTACTTC
CASSPYQGSIYEQYF
>TRBV27|.|TRBJ2-5|TRBD1
TGTGCCAGCAGTCCCATGACAGGGGGAGAGACCCAGTACTTC
CASSPMTGGETQYF
>TRBV29-1|few|TRBJ2-3|.
TGCAGCGTTCAGGAGGGCACAGATACGCAGTATTTT
CSVQEGTDTQYF
>TRBV28|.|TRBJ1-4|.
.
CASTFGSASTNEKLFF
>TRBV11-2|.|TRBJ2-3|TRBD2
TGTGCCAGCAGCGACCCTAGCGGGGAAGAAAATACGCAGTATTTT
CASSDPSGEENTQYF
>TRBV11-3|.|TRBJ2-3|TRBD2
TGTGCCAGCAGCCCAGCGGGGGGGCTGGCAGATACGCAGTATTTT
CASSPAGGLADTQYF
>TRBV7-9|.|TRBJ1-1|TRBD1
TGTGCCAGCAGCTCGGGGACAGGGAAATCGAACACTGAAGCTTTCTTT
CASSSGTGKSNTEAFF
>TRBV9|.|TRBJ2-7|.
TGTGCCAGCAGCGTAGAGGGGAACGAGCAGTACTTC
CASSVEGNEQYF
>TRBV9|once|TRBJ2-3|TRBD2
TGTGCCAGCAGCGTAGTCGCTAGCGGCCGCACAGATACGCAGTATTTT
CASSVVASGRTDTQYF
>TRBV15|.|TRBJ1-4|TRBD1
TGTGCCACCAGCAGGGATCGCAGGGGGAATGAAAAACTGTTTTTT
CATSRDRRGNEKLFF
>TRBV5-1|.|TRBJ1-2|.
TGCGCCAGCAACTTGGACGCTCGGGGTCAGCAGTGGTATGGCTACACCTTC
CASNLDARGQQWYGYTF
>TRBV6-4|.|TRBJ2-1|TRBD1
TGTGCCAGCAGTGACGCGGCAGGGGGCTACAATGAGCAGTTCTTC
CASSDAAGGYNEQFF
>TRBV5-1|.|TRBJ2-6|.
TGCGCCAGCAGCCTAACGGTCGGGTCCGGGGCCTACGTCCTGACTTTC
CASSLTVGSGAYVLTF
>TRBV7-9|.|TRBJ2-1|.
TGTGCCAGCAGCTTAGACTTGGACAGTGCAGCTGAGCAGTTCTTC
CASSLDLDSAAEQFF
>TRBV29-1|.|TRBJ2-2|.
TGCAGCGTTGGGGGACGAAAAGGGAACACCGGGAAGCTGTTTTTT
CSVGGRKGNTGKLFF
>TRBV9|.|TRBJ1-1|.
TGTGCCAGCAGCGTCGGAGGGAGGGTGGCTTTCTTT
CASSVGGRVAFF
>TRBV20-1|few|TRBJ2-1|.
TGCAGTGCTAGAGATGGGGTCGGGACACTGGACAATGAGCAGTTCTTC
CSARDGVGTLDNEQFF
>TRBV12-3/TRBV12-4|few|TRBJ2-1|.
TGTGCCAGCAGACCCGTTGGGCATGAGCAGTTCTTC
CASRPVGHEQFF